This T cell receptor beta chain was profiled in a study of blood T cell repertoires in COVID-19. Overall study context: The analysed material was cDNA or gDNA that came from T cells, B-cell-depleted T cells, or PBMCs.

The CDR3 covers 15 residues. Germline values: CDR1 MNHNS, CDR2 SASEGT. The V gene lost 0 bases and the J gene lost 1 base, with 7 bases spanning the gap. Clones were sequenced by immunoSEQ multiplex PCR, and TCRdb holds only the in-frame ones, with some missing. Of about 28,000 clones detected, 85% to 95% appear once; the ten largest clones hold 0.83%. V usage is TRBV6-1 and J usage is TRBJ2-1; a possible D gene is TRBD2 (6 bases). The sequenced material came from peripheral blood. The receptor was derived from a woman in her seventies with COVID-19, enrolled during active disease. The CDR3 is CASSEAGGSYNEQFF. The CDR3 DNA sequence: TGTGCCAGCAGTGAAGCGGGAGGTTCCTACAATGAGCAGTTCTTC.